This T cell receptor beta chain was observed in a study of blood T cell repertoires in COVID-19. Generated by immunoSEQ multiplex PCR, the TCRdb table keeps only in-frame clones and is missing some. The sample holds under 450,000 clones, 86% seen once. CDR1 KGHSH and CDR2 LQKENI come from the germline V gene. J gave up 0 bases and V 3 bases, and 1 base lay outside the gene matches. This CDR3 is built from 14 residues. In this sample, this clone turned up many times. V gene TRBV18 combines with J gene TRBJ1-1; 7 positions agree with TRBD1. Sequenced: peripheral blood. The source of this sequence is a woman aged 55-69 years with COVID-19, enrolled during active disease. In DNA form, the CDR3 reads TGTGCCAGCTCACCGGACAGGCTGAACACTGAAGCTTTCTTT. Translating it yields CASSPDRLNTEAFF.